The 17 T cell receptor beta chains presented below share a single source sample, sequenced in a study of cytomegalovirus exposure and HLA in healthy donors. Sequencing was performed with immunoSEQ multiplex PCR; in TCRdb, only in-frame clones are kept and a portion is missing. The sample lists 80,000 to 90,000 clones; roughly 96% were seen once. Sequencing was performed on PBMCs. These receptors all come from a man between 18 and 29 years old in good health and CMV-seronegative.

J is TRBJ1-4 and V is TRBV6-1, with D unresolved. This CDR3 has 13 amino acids. CDR1 and CDR2 (germline): MNHNS, SASEGT. Trimming removed 7 bases from V and 5 bases from J, with 11 bases in between. DNA for the CDR3: TGTGCCAGCAAGTCACAGCTAAATGAAAAACTGTTTTTT. It codes for CASKSQLNEKLFF.

The chain combines TRBV6-8 with TRBJ1-5; a possible D gene is TRBD1 (5 bases). This CDR3 comprises 14 residues. The germline gives CDR1 MNHGY, CDR2 SAAAGT. The V end was cut by 6 bases, the J end by 5 bases, with 14 bases between. CDR3 region: CASSRPGGYQPQHF. Written as DNA, the CDR3 is TGTGCCAGCAGCCGCCCGGGGGGTTATCAGCCCCAGCATTTT.

The V and J genes are TRBV7-9 and TRBJ2-3; D may be TRBD1 (5 bases). CDR1 is SEHNR, CDR2 FQNEAQ, per germline (reference sequence). There are 15 residues in the CDR3. With 1 base removed from V and 8 bases from J, the gap between germline ends came to 16 bases. This CDR3 reads CASSLGSGERGTQYF. CDR3 DNA: TGTGCCAGCAGCTTAGGTTCCGGCGAAAGGGGTACGCAGTATTTT.

V and J are TRBV7-8 and TRBJ1-1, with a possible D match to TRBD1 (6 bases). Trimming shortened V by 4 bases and J by 4 bases, and 13 bases separated the two germline ends. The CDR3 extends over 14 amino acids. The germline V gene has CDR1 SGHVS and CDR2 FQNEAQ. CDR3 DNA sequence: TGTGCCAGCAGCTCCTGGGAGGGGGGCACTGAAGCTTTCTTT. As protein: CASSSWEGGTEAFF.

CDR3 region: CASSPPGTGKGNEQFF. The CDR3 coding sequence is TGTGCCAGCAGTCCCCCCGGGACAGGGAAAGGCAATGAGCAGTTCTTC. The chain couples TRBV27 to TRBJ2-1, with 9 bases that match TRBD1. Germline V gene data show CDR1 as MNHEY and CDR2 as SMNVEV (reference sequence). CDR3 length: 16 amino acids. The V gene end was trimmed by 5 bases and the J gene end by 6 bases; junction bases not matched to a gene: 11.

The rearrangement links TRBV2 to TRBJ1-2; 8 bases line up with TRBD1. Germline V CDR1 and CDR2: SNHLY, FYNNEI. With 7 bases clipped from V and 0 bases from J, the junction kept 4 bases outside the gene matches. The CDR3 runs to 14 residues. CDR3 sequence: CASIEDRANYGYTF. Written as DNA, the CDR3 is TGTGCCAGCATTGAGGACAGGGCTAACTATGGCTACACCTTC.

This clone was detected only once. This chain links TRBV6-4 with TRBJ2-1, with D possibly being TRBD1 (5 bases). Trimming removed 4 bases from V and 0 bases from J, with 19 bases in between. Germline CDR1 and CDR2: MRHNA and SNTAGT. The CDR3 length is 18 residues. The CDR3 protein is CASSASETAISSYNEQFF. CDR3 DNA: TGTGCCAGCAGTGCCTCCGAGACAGCCATCAGCTCCTACAATGAGCAGTTCTTC.

J is TRBJ1-5 and V is TRBV6-1; D is possibly TRBD1 (6 bases). Germline V gene data show CDR1 as MNHNS and CDR2 as SASEGT. The CDR3 has 15 residues. Trimming removed 6 bases from V and 6 bases from J, with 18 bases in between. The CDR3 spells CASRPGQLGAQPQHF. The CDR3 DNA sequence: TGTGCCAGCAGACCAGGACAGCTAGGTGCTCAGCCCCAGCATTTT.

The chain combines TRBV7-2 with TRBJ1-5; D is ambiguous. The CDR3 is 13 residues long. In germline, CDR1 is SGHTA, CDR2 FQGNSA. The germline V and J ends were trimmed by 2 bases and 12 bases, with 14 bases remaining between them. The CDR3 reads CASSLNNPDHQHF. CDR3 coding DNA: TGTGCCAGCAGCTTAAATAACCCAGATCACCAGCATTTT.

The rearrangement links TRBV5-1 to TRBJ1-4, with a tentative D call TRBD1 (6 bases). The germline V and J ends were trimmed by 4 bases and 8 bases, with 18 bases remaining between them. CDR1 SGHRS and CDR2 YFSETQ come from the germline V gene. The CDR3 loop spans 15 amino acids. The CDR3 protein is CASSPGLQGREKLFF. The DNA of the CDR3 is TGCGCCAGCAGCCCGGGTTTACAGGGCAGGGAAAAACTGTTTTTT. Together with reference TRBV5-1 and TRBJ1-4, the CDR3 gives the full variable domain: KAGVTQTPRYLIKTRGQQVTLSCSPISGHRSVSWYQQTPGQGLQFLFEYFSETQRNKGNFPGRFSGRQFSNSRSEMNVSTLELGDSALYLCASSPGLQGREKLFFGSGTQLSVL.

The V gene is TRBV28, the J gene TRBJ2-1, with D perhaps matching TRBD2 (5 bases). Germline values: CDR1 MDHEN, CDR2 SYDVKM. The V gene lost 2 bases and the J gene lost 9 bases, with 17 bases spanning the gap. The CDR3 is made up of 15 amino acids. The CDR3 nucleotides are TGTGCCAGCAGTTTAGGGGTTCCGGGAATGAGTGAGCAGTTCTTC. This encodes CASSLGVPGMSEQFF.

The rearrangement links TRBV6-1 to TRBJ1-2; D ambiguous. CDR3 length: 13 amino acids. From germline, CDR1 is MNHNS and CDR2 SASEGT. Trimming left V 3 bases short and J 8 bases short, with 13 bases between. The CDR3 DNA sequence: TGTGCCAGCAGTGAGGTGTCAGGCCAGGGCTACACCTTC. Protein: CASSEVSGQGYTF.

V usage is TRBV5-4 and J usage is TRBJ2-5; D is perhaps TRBD1 (6 bases). Trimming removed 0 bases from V and 2 bases from J, with 8 bases in between. The CDR3 loop spans 14 amino acids. Germline CDR1 is SGHNT and CDR2 is YYREEE (reference sequence). CDR3 nucleotide sequence: TGTGCCAGCAGCTTGGTGCAGGGGCAAGAGACCCAGTACTTC. Amino acid sequence: CASSLVQGQETQYF.

V usage is TRBV4-2 and J usage is TRBJ2-7; TRBD2 agrees at 10 bases. Germline V gene lookup returns CDR1 LGHNA and CDR2 YNFKEQ. Unmatched junction bases numbered 6, after V lost 6 bases and J lost 4 bases. The CDR3 spans 14 residues. The CDR3 sequence is CASRSSGRNYEQYF. The CDR3 nucleotides are TGTGCCAGCAGGTCTAGCGGGAGAAATTACGAGCAGTACTTC.

This sequence joins TRBV2 and TRBJ2-2; D may be TRBD1 (6 bases). The CDR3 totals 12 residues. The V gene's germline CDR1 is SNHLY and CDR2 FYNNEI. V lost 6 bases, J lost 5 bases, and 7 bases lay in between. CDR3 nucleotides: TGTGCCAGCAGACAGGGAACCGGGGAGCTGTTTTTT. It specifies CASRQGTGELFF. The whole variable domain, remainder taken from reference TRBV2 and TRBJ2-2, is EPEVTQTPSHQVTQMGQEVILRCVPISNHLYFYWYRQILGQKVEFLVSFYNNEISEKSEIFDDQFSVERPDGSNFTLKIRSTKLEDSAMYFCASRQGTGELFFGEGSRLTVL.

The chain recombines TRBV5-1 with TRBJ2-2; D possibly corresponds to TRBD1 (6 bases). The ends were cut back, 2 bases at V and 4 bases at J, with 9 bases in the middle. CDR1 and CDR2 from the germline V gene are SGHRS and YFSETQ. This CDR3 spans 14 amino acids. CDR3 amino acids: CASSFAQGTGELFF. Here the CDR3 DNA reads TGCGCCAGCAGCTTCGCACAGGGCACCGGGGAGCTGTTTTTT.

This chain uses TRBV4-3 with TRBJ1-4; D might be TRBD1 (5 bases). V was trimmed by 1 base and J by 3 bases, leaving 18 bases between them. Germline V gene lookup returns CDR1 LGHNA and CDR2 YSLEER. The CDR3 totals 18 residues. CDR3 in DNA: TGCGCCAGCAGCCAAGTTTCGCCGCTGGGGCCCGCTAATGAAAAACTGTTTTTT. Translation gives CASSQVSPLGPANEKLFF.